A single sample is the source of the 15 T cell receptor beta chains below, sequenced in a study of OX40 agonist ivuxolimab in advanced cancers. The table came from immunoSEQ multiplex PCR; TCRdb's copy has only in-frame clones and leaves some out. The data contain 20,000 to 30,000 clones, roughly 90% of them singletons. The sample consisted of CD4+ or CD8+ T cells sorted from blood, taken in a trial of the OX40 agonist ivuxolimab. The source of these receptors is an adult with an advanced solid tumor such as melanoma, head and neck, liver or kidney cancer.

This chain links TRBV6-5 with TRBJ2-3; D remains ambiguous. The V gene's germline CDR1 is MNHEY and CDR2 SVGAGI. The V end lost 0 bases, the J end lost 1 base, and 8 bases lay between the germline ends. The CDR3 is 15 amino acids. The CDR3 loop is CASSYSQRGTDTQYF. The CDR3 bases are TGTGCCAGCAGTTACTCCCAGCGAGGCACAGATACGCAGTATTTT.

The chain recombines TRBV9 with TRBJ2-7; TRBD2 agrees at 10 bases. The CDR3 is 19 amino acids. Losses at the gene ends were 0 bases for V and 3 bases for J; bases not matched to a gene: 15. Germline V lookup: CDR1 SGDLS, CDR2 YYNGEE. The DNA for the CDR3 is TGTGCCAGCAGCGTAGAAGGTTGGGTAGCGGGAGGCCGATACTACGAGCAGTACTTC. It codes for CASSVEGWVAGGRYYEQYF.

The CDR3: CAIRLAGGGGTDTQYF. The CDR3 DNA is TGTGCCATCCGACTAGCGGGGGGAGGTGGGACAGATACGCAGTATTTT. This rearrangement joins TRBV10-3 to TRBJ2-3; TRBD2 matches 13 bases. This CDR3 is 16 amino acids long. Trimming at V came to 8 bases and at J to 3 bases, leaving 8 bases not matched to a gene. Germline V gene data show CDR1 as ENHRY and CDR2 as SYGVKD.

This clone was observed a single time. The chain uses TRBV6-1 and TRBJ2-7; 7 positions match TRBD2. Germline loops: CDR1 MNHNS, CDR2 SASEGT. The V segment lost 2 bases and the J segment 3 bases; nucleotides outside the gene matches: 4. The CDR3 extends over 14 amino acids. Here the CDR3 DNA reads TGTGCCAGCAGTGAAACCGGACTAGGCTACGAGCAGTACTTC. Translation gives CASSETGLGYEQYF.

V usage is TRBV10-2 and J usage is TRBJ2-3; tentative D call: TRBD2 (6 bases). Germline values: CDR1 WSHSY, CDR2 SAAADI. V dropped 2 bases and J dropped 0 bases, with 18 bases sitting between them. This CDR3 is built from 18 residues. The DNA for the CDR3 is TGCGCCAGCAGTGAGGTACATTGGAGGGGCTCTAGCACAGATACGCAGTATTTT. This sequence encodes CASSEVHWRGSSTDTQYF.

The CDR3 nucleotides read TGTGCCAGCAGCTGGGGATTGAACACTGAAGCTTTCTTT. It encodes CASSWGLNTEAFF. V usage is TRBV6-5 and J usage is TRBJ1-1; D ambiguous. This CDR3 has 13 amino acids. Germline lookup yields CDR1 MNHEY and CDR2 SVGAGI. V lost 6 bases to trimming and J lost 0 bases, with 8 bases between them.

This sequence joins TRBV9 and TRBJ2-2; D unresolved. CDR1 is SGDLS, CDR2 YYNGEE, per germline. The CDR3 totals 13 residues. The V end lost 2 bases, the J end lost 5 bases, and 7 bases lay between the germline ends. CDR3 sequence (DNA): TGTGCCAGCAGCGTGAAGGGTACCGGGGAGCTGTTTTTT. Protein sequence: CASSVKGTGELFF.

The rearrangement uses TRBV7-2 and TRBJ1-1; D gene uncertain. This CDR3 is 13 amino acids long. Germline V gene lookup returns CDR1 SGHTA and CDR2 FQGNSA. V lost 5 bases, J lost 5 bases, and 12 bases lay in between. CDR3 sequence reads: CASSRRSDTEAFF. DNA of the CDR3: TGTGCCAGCAGCCGACGGTCAGATACTGAAGCTTTCTTT.

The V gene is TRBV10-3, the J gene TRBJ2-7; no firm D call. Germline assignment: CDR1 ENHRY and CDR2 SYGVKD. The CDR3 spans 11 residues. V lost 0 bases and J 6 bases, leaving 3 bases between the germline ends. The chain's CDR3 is CAISESSEQYF. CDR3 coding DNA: TGTGCCATCAGTGAGTCGAGCGAGCAGTACTTC.

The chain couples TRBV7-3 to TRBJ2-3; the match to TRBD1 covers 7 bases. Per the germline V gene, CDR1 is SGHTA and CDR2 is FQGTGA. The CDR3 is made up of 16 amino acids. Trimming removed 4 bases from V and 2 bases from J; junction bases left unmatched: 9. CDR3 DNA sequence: TGTGCCAGCAGCTCCCGGGACAGACGTTCCACAGATACGCAGTATTTT. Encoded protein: CASSSRDRRSTDTQYF.

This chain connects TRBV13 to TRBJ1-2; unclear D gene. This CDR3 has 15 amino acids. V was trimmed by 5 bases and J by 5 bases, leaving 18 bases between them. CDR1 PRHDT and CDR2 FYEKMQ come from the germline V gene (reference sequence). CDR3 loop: CASSETTVPNYGYTF. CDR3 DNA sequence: TGTGCCAGCAGCGAGACGACTGTGCCCAATTATGGCTACACCTTC.

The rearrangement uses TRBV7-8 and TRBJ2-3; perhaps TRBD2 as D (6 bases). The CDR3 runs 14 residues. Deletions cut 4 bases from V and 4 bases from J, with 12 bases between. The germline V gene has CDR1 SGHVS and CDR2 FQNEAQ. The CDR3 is CASSSTGVPDTQYF. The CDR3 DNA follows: TGTGCCAGCAGCTCCACGGGAGTCCCAGATACGCAGTATTTT.

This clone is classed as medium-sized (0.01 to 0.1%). CDR3 loop: CASGSGRAVSYEQYF. The CDR3 nucleotides read TGTGCCAGCGGTAGCGGGAGGGCCGTCTCCTACGAGCAGTACTTC. V is TRBV13 and J is TRBJ2-7; TRBD2 matches 11 bases. Germline CDR1 PRHDT, CDR2 FYEKMQ (reference sequence). Unmatched junction bases numbered 6, after V lost 8 bases and J lost 0 bases. The CDR3 consists of 15 residues. Variable domain in full (rest from reference TRBV13 and TRBJ2-7): AAGVIQSPRHLIKEKRETATLKCYPIPRHDTVYWYQQGPGQDPQFLISFYEKMQSDKGSIPDRFSAQQFSDYHSELNMSSLELGDSALYFCASGSGRAVSYEQYFGPGTRLTVT.

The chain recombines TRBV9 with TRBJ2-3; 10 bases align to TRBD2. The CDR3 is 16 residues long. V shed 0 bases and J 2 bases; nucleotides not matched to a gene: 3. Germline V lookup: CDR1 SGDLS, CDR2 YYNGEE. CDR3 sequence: CASSVVLAGDTDTQYF. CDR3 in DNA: TGTGCCAGCAGCGTAGTTCTAGCGGGGGACACAGATACGCAGTATTTT.

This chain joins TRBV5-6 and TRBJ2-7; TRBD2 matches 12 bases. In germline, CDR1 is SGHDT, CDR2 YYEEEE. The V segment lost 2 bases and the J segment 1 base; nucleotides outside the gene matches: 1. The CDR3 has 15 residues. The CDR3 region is CASSFGLAGSYEQYF. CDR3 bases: TGTGCCAGCAGCTTCGGACTAGCGGGATCCTACGAGCAGTACTTC.